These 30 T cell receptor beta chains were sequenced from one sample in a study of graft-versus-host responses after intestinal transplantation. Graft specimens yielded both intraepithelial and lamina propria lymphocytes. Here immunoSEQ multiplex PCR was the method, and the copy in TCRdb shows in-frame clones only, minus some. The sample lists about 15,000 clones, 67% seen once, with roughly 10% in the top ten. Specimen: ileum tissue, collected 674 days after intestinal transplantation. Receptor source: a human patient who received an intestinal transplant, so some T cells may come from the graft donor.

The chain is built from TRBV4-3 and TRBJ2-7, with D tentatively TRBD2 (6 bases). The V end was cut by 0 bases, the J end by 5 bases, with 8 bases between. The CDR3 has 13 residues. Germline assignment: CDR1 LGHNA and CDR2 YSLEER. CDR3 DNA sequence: TGCGCCAGCAGCCAAGAGCGGAGGGACGAGCAGTACTTC. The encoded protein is CASSQERRDEQYF.

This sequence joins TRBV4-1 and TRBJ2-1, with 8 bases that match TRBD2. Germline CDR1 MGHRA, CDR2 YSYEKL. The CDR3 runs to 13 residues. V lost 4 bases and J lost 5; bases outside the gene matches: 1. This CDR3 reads CASSPGGDNEQFF. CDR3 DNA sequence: TGCGCCAGCAGCCCGGGGGGGGACAATGAGCAGTTCTTC.

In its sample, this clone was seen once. The chain's CDR3 is CASSLTGDYGYTF. CDR3 nucleotide sequence: TGTGCCAGCAGCCTGACAGGGGACTATGGCTACACCTTC. The V gene is TRBV13, the J gene TRBJ1-2, with 8 bases matching TRBD1. The V gene end was trimmed by 5 bases and the J gene end by 3 bases; junction bases not matched to a gene: 2. The CDR3 runs to 13 residues. Germline V CDR1 and CDR2: PRHDT, FYEKMQ (reference sequence). Drawing the rest from reference TRBV13 and TRBJ1-2, the complete variable domain is AAGVIQSPRHLIKEKRETATLKCYPIPRHDTVYWYQQGPGQDPQFLISFYEKMQSDKGSIPDRFSAQQFSDYHSELNMSSLELGDSALYFCASSLTGDYGYTFGSGTRLTVV.

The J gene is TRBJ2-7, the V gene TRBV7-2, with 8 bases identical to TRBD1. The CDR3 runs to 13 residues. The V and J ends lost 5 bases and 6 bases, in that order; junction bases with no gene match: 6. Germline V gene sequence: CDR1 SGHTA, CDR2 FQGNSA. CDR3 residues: CASSTRTGIEQYF. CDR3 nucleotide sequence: TGTGCCAGCAGCACCCGGACAGGGATCGAGCAGTACTTC. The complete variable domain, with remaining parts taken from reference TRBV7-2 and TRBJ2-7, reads GAGVSQSPSNKVTEKGKDVELRCDPISGHTALYWYRQSLGQGLEFLIYFQGNSAPDKSGLPSDRFSAERTGGSVSTLTIQRTQQEDSAVYLCASSTRTGIEQYFGPGTRLTVT.

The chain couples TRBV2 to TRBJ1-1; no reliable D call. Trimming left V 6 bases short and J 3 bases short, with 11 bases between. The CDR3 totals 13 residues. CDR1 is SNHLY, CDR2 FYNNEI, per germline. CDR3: CASSVTPDTEAFF. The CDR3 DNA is TGTGCCAGCAGCGTAACACCCGACACTGAAGCTTTCTTT.

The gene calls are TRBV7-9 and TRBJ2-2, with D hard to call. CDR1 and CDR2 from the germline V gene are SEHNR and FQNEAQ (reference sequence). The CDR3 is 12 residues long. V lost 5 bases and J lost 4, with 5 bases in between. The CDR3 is CASSPFTGELFF. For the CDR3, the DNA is TGTGCCAGCAGCCCCTTCACCGGGGAGCTGTTTTTT.

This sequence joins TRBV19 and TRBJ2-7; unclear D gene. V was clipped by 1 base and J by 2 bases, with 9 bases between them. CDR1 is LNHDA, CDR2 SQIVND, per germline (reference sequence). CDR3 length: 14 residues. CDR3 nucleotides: TGTGCCAGTAGTATAGTCTCAGGCCCCTACGAGCAGTACTTC. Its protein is CASSIVSGPYEQYF.

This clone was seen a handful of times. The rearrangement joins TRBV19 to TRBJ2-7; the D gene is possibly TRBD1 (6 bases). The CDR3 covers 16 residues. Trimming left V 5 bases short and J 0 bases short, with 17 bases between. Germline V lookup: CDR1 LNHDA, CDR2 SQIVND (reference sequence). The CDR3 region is CASSLRPGTNSYEQYF. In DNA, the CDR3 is TGTGCCAGTAGTTTAAGACCCGGGACAAACTCCTACGAGCAGTACTTC.

In nucleotides, the CDR3 is TGTGCCAGCGTGGGTACTTCGGGGGGCGCAACCGGGGAGCTGTTTTTT. Its protein product is CASVGTSGGATGELFF. The chain uses TRBV11-3 and TRBJ2-2; tentative D call: TRBD2 (7 bases). The length of the CDR3 is 16 residues. Per the germline V gene, CDR1 is SGHNT and CDR2 is YENEEA. Trimming removed 8 bases from V and 5 bases from J, with 21 bases in between. The complete variable domain, with remaining parts taken from reference TRBV11-3 and TRBJ2-2, reads EAGVVQSPRYKIIEKKQPVAFWCNPISGHNTLYWYLQNLGQGPELLIRYENEEAVDDSQLPKDRFSAERLKGVDSTLKIQPAELGDSAVYLCASVGTSGGATGELFFGEGSRLTVL.

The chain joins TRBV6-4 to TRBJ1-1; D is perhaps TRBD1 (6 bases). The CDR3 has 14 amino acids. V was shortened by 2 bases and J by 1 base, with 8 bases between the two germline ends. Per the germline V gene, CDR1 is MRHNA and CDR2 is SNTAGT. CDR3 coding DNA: TGTGCCAGCAGTGACGGGACACCGAACACTGAAGCTTTCTTT. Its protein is CASSDGTPNTEAFF.

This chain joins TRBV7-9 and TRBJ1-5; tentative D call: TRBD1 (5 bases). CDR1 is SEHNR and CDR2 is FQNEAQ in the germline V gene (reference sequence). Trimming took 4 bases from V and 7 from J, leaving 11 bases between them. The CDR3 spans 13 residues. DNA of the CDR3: TGTGCCAGCAGCTATGGGGCAGAGCAGCCCCAGCATTTT. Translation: CASSYGAEQPQHF. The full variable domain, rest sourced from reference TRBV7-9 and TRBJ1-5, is DTGVSQNPRHKITKRGQNVTFRCDPISEHNRLYWYRQTLGQGPEFLTYFQNEAQLEKSRLLSDRFSAERPKGSFSTLEIQRTEQGDSAMYLCASSYGAEQPQHFGDGTRLSIL.

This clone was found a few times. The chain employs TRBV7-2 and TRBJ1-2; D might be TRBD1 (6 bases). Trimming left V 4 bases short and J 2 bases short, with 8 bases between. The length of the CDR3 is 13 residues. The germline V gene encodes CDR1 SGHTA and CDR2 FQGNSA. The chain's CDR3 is CASSSGTNYGYTF. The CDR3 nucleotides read TGTGCCAGCAGCTCCGGGACAAACTATGGCTACACCTTC.

In nucleotides, the CDR3 is TGTGCCAGCAGCTTAGCCGGGACTACCTCACAAGAGACCCAGTACTTC. The encoded protein is CASSLAGTTSQETQYF. The chain links TRBV7-2 to TRBJ2-5; TRBD2 matches 7 bases. Looked up from germline, CDR1 is SGHTA and CDR2 is FQGNSA. J lost 2 bases, V lost 0 bases, and 6 bases had no gene match. The CDR3 loop spans 16 amino acids.

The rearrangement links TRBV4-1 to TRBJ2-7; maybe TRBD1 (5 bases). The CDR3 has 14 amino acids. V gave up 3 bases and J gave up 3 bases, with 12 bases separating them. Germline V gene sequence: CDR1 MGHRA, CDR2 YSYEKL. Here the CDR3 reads CASSQNRNDYEQYF. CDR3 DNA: TGCGCCAGCAGCCAGAACAGGAACGACTACGAGCAGTACTTC.

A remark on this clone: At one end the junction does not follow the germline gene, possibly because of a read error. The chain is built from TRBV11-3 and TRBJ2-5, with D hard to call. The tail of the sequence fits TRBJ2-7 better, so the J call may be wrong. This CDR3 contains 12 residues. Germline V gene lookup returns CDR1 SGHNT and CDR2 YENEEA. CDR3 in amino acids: CASSLSSNEQYF. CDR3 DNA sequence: TGTGCCAGCAGCTTATCCTCCAACGAGCAGTACTTC.

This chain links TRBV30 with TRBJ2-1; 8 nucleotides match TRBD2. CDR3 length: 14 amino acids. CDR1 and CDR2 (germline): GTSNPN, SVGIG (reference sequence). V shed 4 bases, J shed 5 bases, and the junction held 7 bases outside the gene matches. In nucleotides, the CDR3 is TGTGCCTGGAATCGCGGGGGGCCTAACAATGAGCAGTTCTTC. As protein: CAWNRGGPNNEQFF.

The CDR3 DNA reads as TGTGCCAGCTCACCGGGACAGATCTATGGCTACACCTTC. It codes for CASSPGQIYGYTF. The chain is built from TRBV18 and TRBJ1-2, with 7 bases fitting TRBD1. Trimming at V came to 3 bases and at J to 4 bases, leaving 2 bases not matched to a gene. This CDR3 contains 13 residues. Germline V lookup: CDR1 KGHSH, CDR2 LQKENI.

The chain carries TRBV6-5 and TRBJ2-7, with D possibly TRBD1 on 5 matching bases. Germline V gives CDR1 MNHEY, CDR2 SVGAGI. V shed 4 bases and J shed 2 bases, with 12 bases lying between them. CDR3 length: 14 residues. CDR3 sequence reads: CASSSLTAPYEQYF. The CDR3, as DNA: TGTGCCAGCAGTTCCTTGACAGCCCCCTACGAGCAGTACTTC.

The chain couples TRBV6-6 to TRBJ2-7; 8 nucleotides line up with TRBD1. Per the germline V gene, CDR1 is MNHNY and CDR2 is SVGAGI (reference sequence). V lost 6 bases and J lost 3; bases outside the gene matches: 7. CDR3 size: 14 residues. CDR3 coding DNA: TGTGCCAGCAGCCGACAGGGGCAGTACTACGAGCAGTACTTC. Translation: CASSRQGQYYEQYF.

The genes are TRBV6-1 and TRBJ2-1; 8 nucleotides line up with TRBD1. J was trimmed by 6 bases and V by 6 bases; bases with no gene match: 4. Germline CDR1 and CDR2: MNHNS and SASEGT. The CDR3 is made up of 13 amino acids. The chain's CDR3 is CASRIDRGNEQFF. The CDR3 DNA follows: TGTGCCAGCAGGATAGACAGGGGCAATGAGCAGTTCTTC.

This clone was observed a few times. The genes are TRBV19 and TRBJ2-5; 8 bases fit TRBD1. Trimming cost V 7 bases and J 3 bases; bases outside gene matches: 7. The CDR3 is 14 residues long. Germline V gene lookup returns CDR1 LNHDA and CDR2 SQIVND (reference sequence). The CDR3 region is CASTPGQGKETQYF. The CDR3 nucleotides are TGTGCCAGTACCCCAGGACAGGGTAAAGAGACCCAGTACTTC.

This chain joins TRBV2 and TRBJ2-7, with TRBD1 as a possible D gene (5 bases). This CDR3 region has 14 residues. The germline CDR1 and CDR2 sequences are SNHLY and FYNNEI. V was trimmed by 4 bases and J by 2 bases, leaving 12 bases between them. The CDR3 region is CASSGWTLTYEQYF. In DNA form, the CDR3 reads TGTGCCAGCAGTGGGTGGACACTTACCTACGAGCAGTACTTC.

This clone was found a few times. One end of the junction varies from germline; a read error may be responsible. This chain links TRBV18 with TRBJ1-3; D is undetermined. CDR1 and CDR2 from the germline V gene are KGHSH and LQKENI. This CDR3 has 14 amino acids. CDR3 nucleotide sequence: TGTGCCAGCTCACCTCTGCCCGGGATTGAGGAATCACATTTT. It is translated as CASSPLPGIEESHF.

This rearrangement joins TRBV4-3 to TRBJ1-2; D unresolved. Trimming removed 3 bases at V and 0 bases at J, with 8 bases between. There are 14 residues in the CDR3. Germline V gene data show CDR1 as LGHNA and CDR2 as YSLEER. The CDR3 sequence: CASSQNTANYGYTF. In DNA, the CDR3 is TGCGCCAGCAGCCAGAATACAGCTAACTATGGCTACACCTTC.

The CDR3 loop is CASSMSLNEKLFF. The CDR3 DNA sequence: TGTGCCAGTAGTATGAGTCTCAATGAAAAACTGTTTTTT. The J gene is TRBJ1-4, the V gene TRBV19; the D is unclear. CDR3 length equals 13 residues. The germline V gene encodes CDR1 LNHDA and CDR2 SQIVND (reference sequence). V lost 3 bases and J lost 5, with 7 bases in between.

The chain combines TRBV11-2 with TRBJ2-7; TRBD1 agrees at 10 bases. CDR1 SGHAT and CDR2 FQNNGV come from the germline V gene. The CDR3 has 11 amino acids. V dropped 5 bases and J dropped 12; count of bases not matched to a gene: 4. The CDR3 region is CASSHGDRGYF. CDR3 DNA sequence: TGTGCCAGCAGCCATGGGGACAGGGGGTACTTC.

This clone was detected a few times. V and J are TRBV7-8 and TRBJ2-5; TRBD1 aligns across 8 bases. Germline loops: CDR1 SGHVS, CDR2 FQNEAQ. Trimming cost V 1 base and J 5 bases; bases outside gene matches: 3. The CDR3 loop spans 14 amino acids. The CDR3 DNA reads TGTGCCAGCAGCTTAGGTAGACAGGGGGAGACCCAGTACTTC. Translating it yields CASSLGRQGETQYF.

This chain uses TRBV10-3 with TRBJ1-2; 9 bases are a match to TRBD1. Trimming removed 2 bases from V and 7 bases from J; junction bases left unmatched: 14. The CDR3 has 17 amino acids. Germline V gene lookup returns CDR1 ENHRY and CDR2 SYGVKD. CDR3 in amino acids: CAISEEPRGTGGSGYTF. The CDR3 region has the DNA TGTGCCATCAGTGAGGAGCCTCGGGGTACAGGGGGCAGTGGCTACACCTTC.

CDR3 residues: CASSESSYEQYF. CDR3 coding DNA: TGTGCCAGCAGTGAATCCTCCTACGAGCAGTACTTC. The gene calls are TRBV25-1 and TRBJ2-5; D is undetermined. TRBJ2-7 matches the DNA end more closely, so the J call is doubtful. The CDR3 sequence is 12 residues long. Germline V gives CDR1 MGHDK, CDR2 SYGVNS.

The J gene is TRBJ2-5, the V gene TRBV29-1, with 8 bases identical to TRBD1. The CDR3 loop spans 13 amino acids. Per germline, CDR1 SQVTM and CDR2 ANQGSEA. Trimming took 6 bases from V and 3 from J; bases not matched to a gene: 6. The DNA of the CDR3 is TGCAGCGTCGACAGGGGCGTTAAAGAGACCCAGTACTTC. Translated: CSVDRGVKETQYF.